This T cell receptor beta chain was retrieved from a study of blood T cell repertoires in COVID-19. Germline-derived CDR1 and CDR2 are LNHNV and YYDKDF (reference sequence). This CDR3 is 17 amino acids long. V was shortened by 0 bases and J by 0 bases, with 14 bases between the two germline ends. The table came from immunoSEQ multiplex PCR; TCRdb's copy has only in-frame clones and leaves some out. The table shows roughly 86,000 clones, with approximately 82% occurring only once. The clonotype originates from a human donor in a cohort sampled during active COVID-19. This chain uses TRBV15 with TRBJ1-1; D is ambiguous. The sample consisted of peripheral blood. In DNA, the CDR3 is TGTGCCACCAGCAGAGATCTTAGCGGGTTAGTGAACACTGAAGCTTTCTTT. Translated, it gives CATSRDLSGLVNTEAFF.